A single sample gave rise to the 2 T cell receptor beta chains below, sequenced in a study of shared clonotypes between healthy human individuals. TCRdb's copy holds only in-frame clones and misses some; the assay was immunoSEQ multiplex PCR. The data contain fewer than 3 million clones, 80% to 95% of them singletons. The sequencing sample was made of naive CD4+ T cells from PBMCs. Subset meaning: CD45RA+ positively selected. These receptors all come from a man aged 18 to 30 in good health. Some clones in this sample may be carry-over from other donors' samples.

This clone occurred once. The V gene is TRBV7-3, the J gene TRBJ2-7, with TRBD2 matching over 9 bases. CDR1 is SGHTA, CDR2 FQGTGA, per germline. V lost 2 bases and J lost 2; bases outside the gene matches: 7. There are 16 residues in the CDR3. The CDR3 region is CASSLGLREGPYEQYF. The CDR3 DNA reads as TGTGCCAGCAGCTTAGGGCTGCGGGAGGGCCCCTACGAGCAGTACTTC.

The rearrangement uses TRBV27 and TRBJ2-2; 7 bases are shared with TRBD1. The CDR3 consists of 16 residues. J was trimmed by 1 base and V by 4 bases; bases with no gene match: 6. The germline V gene has CDR1 MNHEY and CDR2 SMNVEV (reference sequence). The DNA for the CDR3 is TGTGCCAGCAGTTCCAAAGGGGGCGGGAACACCGGGGAGCTGTTTTTT. This encodes CASSSKGGGNTGELFF.